This T cell receptor (beta chain) is drawn from a study of T cell responses to AZD1222 COVID-19 vaccine (dated by TCRdb to about 2021). About the full investigation: AZD1222 recipients with second doses at about 4 weeks or about 12 weeks were pooled, because spike-specific TCR depth and breadth did not differ between schedules. A total of 230 to 250 trial participants underwent TCR sequencing, of whom 207 received two doses of AZD1222 and about 25 received two doses of the MenACWY control vaccine. Trial participants were enrolled into age subgroups of 18-55, 56-69 and 70-plus years, which contained around 140, 26 and 57 TCR-sequenced participants, respectively. Broad study findings and their caveats: Conclusions about previously exposed vaccinees are limited because only five to seven AZD1222 recipients were SARS-CoV-2 seropositive at baseline. A significant rise in spike-specific TCR breadth and depth was observed after two AZD1222 doses relative to day 0 and relative to MenACWY recipients. Most participants were white British and females outnumbered males, and the authors suggested that clonal diversity may have been underestimated. In the small 56-69-year group, the increase in depth fell short of significance, most likely because of low power. Because no samples from the day 14 peak response were available, repertoires could be characterized only after the peak T cell response. Nearly half of unique spike-specific TCRs reportedly recognized epitopes outside regions mutated in the B.1.351 and B.1.1.7 variants. The vaccine-associated CD4 TCRs covered the entire spike protein, and the dominant responses fell in regions 160-218 and 743-854.

A remark on this clone: Its specific antigen is unknown. Qualities for individual bases were not recorded, and no much larger clone is one base off.

Relative to germline, V is missing 5 bases and J is missing 7 bases, with 4 bases of the junction outside any gene match. The germline V gene yields MNHEY for CDR1 and SVGEGT for CDR2. From its cysteine to its phenylalanine, the CDR3 spans 13 amino acids. The retained sequence is limited to the CDR3, 39 bases, with the frame set at the first base. The CDR3 regions of human TCRbeta chains were subjected to immunosequencing. In the source study's methods: TCRs in the repertoires were matched against a reference library of SARS-CoV-2-specific TCRs that had been generated with the MIRA antigen-specificity platform. Breadth was defined as the fraction of unique TCRs that were SARS-CoV-2-associated, and depth was defined as the fraction of total T cells that were SARS-CoV-2-associated. Using the MIRA data, each spike-specific TCR was assigned both to the spike region to which the TCR was reactive and to a CD4 or CD8 class. Log10-transformed breadth and depth values were compared by one-way ANOVA with Sidak's multiple comparisons tests. TCRdb mirrors the immuneACCESS table, restricted to in-frame sequences. Some clones are absent from its copies; in checked studies, under half trace to an unresolved V gene, and the reason for the others is unknown. The DNA was the basis for D and trimming; V, J and clone size are from that table. For this sample there are under 150,000 clones; about 90% appear just once. Of the sample, less than 7% is held by the ten largest clones.

What this sample's time point label stands for: baseline before first vaccination. Samples from vaccinated people were obtained from the UK trials COV001 and COV002, which included a single-blind randomized controlled phase 2/3 trial of AZD1222 (ChAdOx1 nCoV-19) in healthy adults. Trial participant PBMC samples were collected at day 0 and day 28 after the second dose for TCRbeta chain sequencing. This receptor was identified in an adult in good health. This sample comprised peripheral blood, obtained on day 0 of AZD1222 vaccination. The chain is encoded by TRBV6-2 or TRBV6-3 joined to TRBJ1-5, and 8 junctional nucleotides match TRBD1. CDR3 reads: CASSRDRNQPQHF. The bases are TGTGCCAGCAGTCGGGACAGGAACCAGCCCCAGCATTTT.